The sequence of this T cell receptor (beta chain) was determined in a study of cytomegalovirus exposure and HLA in healthy donors (TCRdb year 2017). Study-level background: An earlier analysis of approximately 600 of the donors reported 250 to 350 Gb of sequence data and some 120 million unique TCR beta sequences from about 179 million T cells. Every repertoire in the discovery cohort had been generated on one and the same sequencing platform. To decide whether each TCR beta V gene segment behaved as functional or pseudogenic, an earlier analysis of over 500 of the donors relied on high-throughput TCR beta sequencing. Among a few hundred genotyped donors of the cohort, an average of approximately 250,000 unique TCR beta nucleotide sequences were sequenced per donor, around 20% of them non-productive. A later genetic analysis used genome-wide SNP genotypes for about 65% of the 666 donors, treating that subset as a discovery cohort. To study patterns of TCR occurrence, a later analysis re-analyzed previously published TCR beta repertoires from 600 to 750 donors and added high-resolution HLA genotyping. The aim of the study was to test whether cataloging public T cell receptors could identify signatures of past pathogen exposure. Using immunosequencing, the study profiled T cell repertoires from 666 subjects and related those repertoires to cytomegalovirus serostatus. Both class I and class II loci were covered by HLA typing, at four-digit resolution. Along with the roughly 610-subject first cohort, a separate validation cohort of over a hundred different subjects was used. Donor age, sex, ethnicity and CMV serostatus were compiled alongside the repertoire data. A handful of DR-DQ haplotypes were treated as single units for association and clustering because of strong linkage in the cohort. The number of donors typed differed by locus, with about 629-640 for A, B, C, DRB1 and DQB1, 522 for DQA1, approximately 580 for DPA1, and under 490 for DPB1. Roughly 300 gigabases of sequencing data and 75 million to 85 million unique TCR sequences made up an early release that covered several hundred HLA-typed donors. Of the approximately 370 genotyped donors, over 80% were placed in the genetic ancestry cluster associated with self-reported Caucasian donors. In the later analysis, no new phenotypic data were used to find candidate immune exposures; instead, reliance was placed on TCR beta sequences and their occurrence across donors. To predict cytomegalovirus infection status, the study brought together high-throughput TCR immunosequencing, statistical association of individual TCRs with disease status, and machine learning.

Including cysteine and phenylalanine, the CDR3 has 16 amino acids. The entry retains the CDR3 DNA only, 48 bases that are in frame from base 1. V and J lose 3 bases and 1 base, and a span of 15 bases separates them. The germline V gene yields SGHVS for CDR1 and FQNEAQ for CDR2. Details on this clone: The target of this receptor is not known. Base qualities were left out, and no much larger clone turns up one base away.

Libraries were built with the immunoSEQ multiplex PCR assay. For the multiplex PCR, a mixture combining 60 forward primers for TCR Vbeta segments and 13 reverse primers for TCR Jbeta segments was used. A multiplex PCR assay on genomic DNA amplified the CDR3 region of rearranged TCR beta genes. The amplified TCR beta libraries were sequenced on the Illumina HiSeq System as 87-base-pair reads. Per the authors' processing: A later analysis tallied roughly 80 million unique TCR beta chains across the 640 or so repertoires, and approximately 9.9 million of those chains were shared by two or more donors. To remove PCR and sequencing errors, raw reads were error-corrected and collapsed into unique sequences using a nearest-neighbor algorithm that merged closely related sequences. Alignment of CDR3 sequences to IMGT reference sequences was used to assign V, D and J gene segments. Each retained sequence needed at least a six-nucleotide match to both a V gene segment and a J gene segment. Rearrangements were classified as productive when the CDR3 lacked stop codons and remained in frame with V and J, and all other rearrangements were classified as non-productive. CDR3 was defined according to IMGT convention as the region running from the second conserved V-encoded cysteine to the conserved J-encoded phenylalanine. The earlier analysis of approximately 590 of the donors excluded any sequence lacking an unambiguous match to a single V gene segment. In an earlier analysis of 587 of the donors, V segments were called functional above 56.7% productive rearrangements and were called segregating when the between-donor standard deviation exceeded 5%. A statistical classification framework was built to diagnose cytomegalovirus status from the catalog of TCR beta chain sequences. In a later analysis, TCR nucleotide sequences were compared against IMGT/GENE-DB human TR gene sequences so that V and J genes could be assigned. The TCRdist pipeline was used in a later analysis to assign CDR3 sequences and most-parsimonious VDJ recombination scenarios. In a later analysis, each TCR beta chain was defined by its CDR3 amino acid sequence together with its V-gene family, and reads lacking a unique V-gene family were excluded. To address suspected cross-contamination and a sequencing artifact, a later analysis removed 592 highly shared, low-generation-probability nucleotide sequences. For each public chain, a later analysis derived a clonal expansion index from normalized ranks of inferred template counts within each repertoire. A later analysis computed generation probabilities with a VDJ recombination model fitted to out-of-frame rearrangements, and checked the results against IGoR. In a later analysis, hypergeometric tests were used to score TCR-TCR, TCR-HLA and TCR-CMV co-occurrence, with a repertoire-size bias correction applied to TCR pairs. To estimate false discovery rates, a later analysis permuted the HLA or CMV assignments 20 times. In a later analysis, co-occurring TCRs were grouped with DBSCAN, and TCRdist sequence similarity was added when clustering was performed within HLA-allele-positive subsets. For co-occurrence clustering, repertoires with fewer than 30,000 or more than 120,000 public chains were excluded, along with 4 to 6 repertoires with anomalous nucleotide sharing. As stored in TCRdb, this immuneACCESS dataset retains in-frame rearrangements with V and J assigned. A fraction of the clones does not appear; measured against another copy, unresolved V genes explain less than half of the discrepancy, and the remainder lacks a known reason. V and J calls and clone size are given by that table; D and trimming were obtained from the DNA. The sample yields 150,000 or so clones; roughly four fifths were counted once. Roughly 4.5% of the sample is held by the ten biggest clonotypes.

Broad study findings and their caveats: The 87-base-pair reads could not distinguish some IMGT-functional V segments, including TRBV6-2 and TRBV6-3, so those segments were excluded. A few of the identified cytomegalovirus-associated TCR beta chains were confirmed in vitro to be specific for cytomegalovirus antigens. Correlated functional status among segregating V segments might reflect linkage disequilibrium, but an unknown experimental factor could not be ruled out. The classifier was reported to diagnose cytomegalovirus status with high specificity and sensitivity in both the original and validation cohorts. Sequencing depth was assumed to be roughly uniform across donors in the presence/absence analyses, though that assumption may not hold. A cluster of highly shared sequence variants was judged likely to represent a technical artifact of the sequencing pipeline. In a later analysis, several top co-occurrence clusters were reported to appear linked to parvovirus B19, influenza, CMV and Epstein-Barr virus. When HLA alleles, especially DR and DQ, strongly co-occurred, attributing TCR associations to individual alleles was difficult. A further reported finding was that TCR beta sequences accurately predicted the HLA-A and HLA-B alleles for most subjects in the first cohort. Most TCR sequences were observed very rarely across donors, whereas some public TCRs were present in many individuals. It was suggested by the authors that the approach could potentially be generalized to other disease states and immunological phenotypes. An earlier analysis of 587 of the donors showed that most TCR beta V segments appeared in productive rearrangements either about 87% or about 30% of the time, which broadly matched IMGT annotations. CMV serostatus was the only immune exposure information available for the cohort. A later genetic analysis associated a missense DCLRE1C variant with V-gene and J-gene trimming of TCR beta chains, and an independent cohort replicated the association. Because counts were too low, roughly 17 rarely observed V segments, including chromosome 9 orphons, were left out of the earlier analysis of several hundred of the donors. In a later analysis, the rate of TCR association differed among HLA loci, with DRB1 alleles having the most associated TCRs and HLA-C alleles having the fewest. HLA typing was unavailable for some donors at each locus, so association tests used only the typed subset. Only TCR beta chains were sequenced in this cohort, and the absence of alpha or paired-chain data limited detectable features. A later genetic analysis reported fewer N-insertions in productive TCRs among donors in an Asian-associated ancestry cluster than the approximately 670-donor mean. A later analysis found that HLA-associated TCR beta chains were more clonally expanded and had lower generation probabilities than equally common non-associated chains. In a later analysis, most CMV-associated TCR beta chains were found to appear HLA-restricted, with HLA associations seemingly driven largely by CMV exposure. A later analysis associated 15,000 to 20,000 TCR beta sequences with specific HLA alleles at a false discovery rate of 0.05. In the study, some 160 TCR beta chains were listed as associated with cytomegalovirus.

In total, 500 to 700 healthy bone marrow donors made up the cohort. Cohort members were all nominally healthy when sampled, although unrecorded immune exposures were likely present. The donor was CMV seropositive and was included in the group of 270 or so seropositive cohort members. Every donor gave a peripheral blood sample, and the peripheral blood mononuclear cells from that sample were used for TCR beta sequencing. The Qiagen DNeasy Blood Extraction Kit was used to extract genomic DNA from the blood cell samples. The source is a man aged 50 to 60 in good health and CMV-seropositive. Sequencing was performed on PBMCs. This sequence uses TRBV7-8 and TRBJ1-1; TRBD1 is perhaps the D gene, given 6 matching bases. The CDR3: CASSFLTGHKNTEAFF. In nucleotides, the sequence is TGTGCCAGCAGCTTCCTCACGGGACATAAGAACACTGAAGCTTTCTTT.